Sequencing of this T cell receptor beta chain was carried out in a study of blood T cell repertoires in COVID-19. Overall study: The United States, Italy and Spain were the sources of the acute and convalescent COVID-19 samples. T cells, B-cell-depleted T cells, or PBMCs supplied cDNA or gDNA.

Original processing methods: How many nucleated cells were present was estimated from reference gene primer amplification. Profiling relied on immunoSEQ multiplex PCR, and the TCRdb table lists in-frame clones only, not all of them. That table is the source of V, J and clone size, and D and trimming were worked out from the DNA. Of about 200,000 clones listed, over 70% are singletons. Germline trimming cut 4 bases from V and 6 bases from J; bases unmatched to any gene: 9. CDR3 size: 17 residues. Germline V gives CDR1 SGHAT, CDR2 FQNNGV. The rearrangement joins TRBV11-2 to TRBJ2-1, with 13 bases matching TRBD2. The clonotype originates from a woman older than 75 with acute or convalescent COVID-19. Material: peripheral blood. The CDR3 bases are TGTGCCAGCAGCTCTGACTCCGGGACTAGCGGGATCAATGAGCAGTTCTTC. It encodes CASSSDSGTSGINEQFF.